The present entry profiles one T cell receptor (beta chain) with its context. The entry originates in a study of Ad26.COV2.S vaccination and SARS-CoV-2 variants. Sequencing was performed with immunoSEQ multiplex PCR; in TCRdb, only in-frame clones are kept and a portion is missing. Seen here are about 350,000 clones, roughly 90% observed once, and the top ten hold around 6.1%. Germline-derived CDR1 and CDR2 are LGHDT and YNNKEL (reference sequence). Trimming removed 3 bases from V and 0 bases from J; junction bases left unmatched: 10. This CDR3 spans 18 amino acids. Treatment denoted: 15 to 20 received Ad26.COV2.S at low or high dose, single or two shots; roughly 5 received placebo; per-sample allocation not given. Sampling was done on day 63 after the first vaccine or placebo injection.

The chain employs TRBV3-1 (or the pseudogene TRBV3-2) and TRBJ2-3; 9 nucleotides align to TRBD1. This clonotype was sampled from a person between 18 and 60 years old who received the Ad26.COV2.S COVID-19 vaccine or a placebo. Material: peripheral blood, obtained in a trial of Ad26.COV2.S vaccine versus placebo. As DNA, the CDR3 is TGTGCCAGCAGCCAGCCGGGACAGGGTTACCCTAGCACAGATACGCAGTATTTT. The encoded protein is CASSQPGQGYPSTDTQYF.